The 28 T cell receptor beta chains listed next were all sequenced from one sample in a study of blood T cell repertoires in COVID-19. The method was immunoSEQ multiplex PCR; TCRdb's version includes in-frame clones alone and lacks a portion of them. The sample carries about 50,000 clones, approximately 88% recorded once. Sequencing input: peripheral blood. These receptor sequences come from a human donor in a cohort sampled during active COVID-19.

The chain couples TRBV3-1 (or the pseudogene TRBV3-2) to TRBJ1-5; TRBD1 is a possible D gene (5 bases). Germline V gene lookup returns CDR1 LGHDT and CDR2 YNNKEL (reference sequence). Trimming took off 0 bases at V and 6 bases at J, with 12 bases between the two ends. The CDR3 is 15 residues long. CDR3 in DNA: TGTGCCAGCAGCCAAGATGGGGGGGGAGGTCAGCCCCAGCATTTT. Protein sequence: CASSQDGGGGQPQHF.

This chain links TRBV4-3 with TRBJ2-7; a possible D gene is TRBD1 (5 bases). This CDR3 is built from 15 residues. V lost 0 bases and J 3 bases, leaving 12 bases between the germline ends. Germline values: CDR1 LGHNA, CDR2 YSLEER. The CDR3 nucleotides are TGCGCCAGCAGCCAAGAAGCACAGGAGTTCTACGAGCAGTACTTC. Its translation is CASSQEAQEFYEQYF.

This clone was recorded a few times. The V and J genes are TRBV4-3 and TRBJ1-4, with 7 bases lining up with TRBD1. This CDR3 is built from 14 residues. The V gene's germline CDR1 is LGHNA and CDR2 YSLEER. The V and J ends lost 4 bases and 8 bases, in that order; junction bases with no gene match: 7. Written as DNA, the CDR3 is TGCGCCAGCAGCCCGACAGGGTCTAGGGAAAAACTGTTTTTT. Translation: CASSPTGSREKLFF.

CDR3 in DNA: TGTGCCAGCCGGAGAGACAGGGGCATTAATTCACCCCTCCACTTT. It is translated as CASRRDRGINSPLHF. The rearrangement uses TRBV27 and TRBJ1-6; 8 bases match TRBD1. The V gene end was trimmed by 8 bases and the J gene end by 6 bases; junction bases not matched to a gene: 9. CDR3 length: 15 amino acids. Germline CDR1 is MNHEY and CDR2 is SMNVEV (reference sequence).

The genes are TRBV5-4 and TRBJ2-3; D is possibly TRBD1 (8 bases). The CDR3 consists of 15 residues. V lost 4 bases and J lost 4, with 16 bases in between. The germline V gene has CDR1 SGHNT and CDR2 YYREEE (reference sequence). The CDR3 bases are TGTGCCAGCAGCCCCCTAACAGGGGGGGCAGATACGCAGTATTTT. Residues: CASSPLTGGADTQYF.

The V gene is TRBV5-4, the J gene TRBJ2-5; 11 bases agree with TRBD2. Germline CDR1 and CDR2: SGHNT and YYREEE (reference sequence). The CDR3 has 15 residues. J gave up 5 bases and V 9 bases, and 12 bases lay outside the gene matches. CDR3 nucleotide sequence: TGTGCCACCGCCGGGACTAGCGGCGGTTGGGAGACCCAGTACTTC. This gives the protein CATAGTSGGWETQYF.

The chain has TRBV2 and TRBJ1-2; perhaps TRBD1 as D (5 bases). This CDR3 has 14 amino acids. CDR1 is SNHLY, CDR2 FYNNEI, per germline. V gave up 11 bases and J gave up 6 bases, with 22 bases separating them. The CDR3 loop reads CAARPRDRENGYTF. The CDR3 DNA follows: TGTGCCGCAAGACCCCGCGACAGAGAGAATGGCTACACCTTC.

V gene TRBV7-2 combines with J gene TRBJ2-3; TRBD1 aligns across 7 bases. With V trimmed by 6 bases and J by 1 base, 4 bases remained unmatched. Germline assignment: CDR1 SGHTA and CDR2 FQGNSA. CDR3 size: 14 residues. Here the CDR3 reads CASSRDSRTDTQYF. As DNA, the CDR3 is TGTGCCAGCAGTAGGGACAGCCGCACAGATACGCAGTATTTT.

Only one count was recorded for this clone. The rearrangement uses TRBV7-9 and TRBJ2-3; the match to TRBD2 covers 12 bases. V was clipped by 5 bases and J by 0 bases; unmatched bases: 12. CDR1 is SEHNR and CDR2 is FQNEAQ in the germline V gene (reference sequence). The CDR3 is made up of 19 amino acids. As DNA, the CDR3 is TGTGCCAGCAGCCCAAGGACTAGCGGGACCTACTCTAGCACAGATACGCAGTATTTT. This sequence encodes CASSPRTSGTYSSTDTQYF.

This chain uses TRBV6-6 with TRBJ1-4; 11 positions agree with TRBD1. Per germline, CDR1 MNHNY and CDR2 SVGAGI (reference sequence). The CDR3 has 13 amino acids. J was trimmed by 5 bases and V by 8 bases; bases with no gene match: 1. In DNA, the CDR3 is TGTGCCAGCCGGACAGGGGGCAATGAAAAACTGTTTTTT. The encoded protein is CASRTGGNEKLFF.

About this clone itself: At one end, the junction sequence differs from germline, possibly due to a read error. The chain carries TRBV4-2 and TRBJ2-4, with D possibly matching TRBD2 (6 bases). Germline CDR1 reads LGHNA; CDR2 reads YNFKEQ. The CDR3 is 21 amino acids. The CDR3, as DNA: TGTGCCAGCGGCCAAGATTTCTCCTCCGGGACTTCCACTTTAGCCAAAAACATTCAGTACTTC. It specifies CASGQDFSSGTSTLAKNIQYF.

This chain links TRBV21-1 with TRBJ1-1; the table's D call TRBD1 went unverified against the DNA. TRBV21-1 is annotated as a pseudogene. CDR3 length: 14 residues. CDR3 loop: CAYSRVQRNTEAFF. DNA for the CDR3: TGTGCCTACTCCAGGGTTCAGAGGAACACTGAAGCTTTCTTT.

This clone appeared a few times. The rearrangement joins TRBV14 to TRBJ2-7; 8 bases fit TRBD1. After removal of 3 bases from V and 5 bases from J, the junction contained 9 bases not matched to a gene. Germline V gives CDR1 SGHDN, CDR2 FVKESK. The CDR3 is 15 residues long. CDR3: CASSQGRQGYDEQYF. Here the CDR3 DNA reads TGTGCCAGCAGCCAGGGGAGACAGGGGTACGACGAGCAGTACTTC.

The chain employs TRBV5-4 and TRBJ2-2, with 12 bases lining up with TRBD1. CDR1 is SGHNT, CDR2 YYREEE, per germline (reference sequence). The CDR3 is made up of 19 amino acids. The V segment lost 3 bases and the J segment 5 bases; nucleotides outside the gene matches: 14. The CDR3 DNA reads TGTGCCAGCAGCTACTTAATCCGGGACAGGGGGCTTTTTACCGGGGAGCTGTTTTTT. Translation gives CASSYLIRDRGLFTGELFF.

The CDR3 nucleotides read TGTGCCACCCGGGGGAACACTGAAGCTTTCTTT. This gives the protein CATRGNTEAFF. The genes are TRBV2 and TRBJ1-1; unclear D gene. The germline V gene has CDR1 SNHLY and CDR2 FYNNEI. Trimming pared 10 bases from V and 1 base from J, leaving 7 bases between. The CDR3 loop spans 11 amino acids. The full variable domain, rest sourced from reference TRBV2 and TRBJ1-1, is EPEVTQTPSHQVTQMGQEVILRCVPISNHLYFYWYRQILGQKVEFLVSFYNNEISEKSEIFDDQFSVERPDGSNFTLKIRSTKLEDSAMYFCATRGNTEAFFGQGTRLTVV.

J is TRBJ2-5 and V is TRBV10-3; possibly TRBD2 for D (7 bases). Germline V CDR1 and CDR2: ENHRY, SYGVKD. Trimming shortened V by 2 bases and J by 4 bases, and 17 bases separated the two germline ends. This CDR3 region has 16 residues. CDR3 residues: CAISEGIGGLGETQYF. As DNA, the CDR3 is TGTGCCATCAGTGAGGGCATCGGGGGGCTGGGAGAGACCCAGTACTTC.

As regards this clone: Additional DNA sequences in this sample encode the identical CDR3. CDR3 sequence (DNA): TGTGCCAGCAGCCGAACGGGGACAGGGGGTGTGCAGTACTTC. Translating it yields CASSRTGTGGVQYF. The V and J genes are TRBV28 and TRBJ2-7; 11 positions match TRBD1. V shed 6 bases, J shed 9 bases, and the junction held 10 bases outside the gene matches. CDR1 MDHEN and CDR2 SYDVKM come from the germline V gene. The CDR3 runs to 14 residues.

The chain links TRBV6-5 to TRBJ1-2; D remains ambiguous. The length of the CDR3 is 14 residues. Germline assignment: CDR1 MNHEY and CDR2 SVGAGI. Trimming took 0 bases from V and 4 from J, leaving 9 bases between them. Here the CDR3 DNA reads TGTGCCAGCAGTTACTCGAGGGCGGTCTATGGCTACACCTTC. It translates to CASSYSRAVYGYTF.

The chain employs TRBV27 and TRBJ2-7, with TRBD2 as a possible D gene (5 bases). Between the trimmed V and J ends, which lost 6 bases and 0 bases, there was a span of 24 bases. This CDR3 spans 18 amino acids. Germline CDR1 reads MNHEY; CDR2 reads SMNVEV (reference sequence). The CDR3 sequence is CASSLISTGRGSSYEQYF. The CDR3 bases are TGTGCCAGCAGCCTGATATCAACCGGACGAGGGTCCTCCTACGAGCAGTACTTC.

J is TRBJ2-5 and V is TRBV6-5; 9 positions match TRBD1. CDR3 length: 16 amino acids. CDR1 is MNHEY, CDR2 SVGAGI, per germline. V lost 1 base to trimming and J lost 5 bases; unmatched junction nucleotides: 8. CDR3 protein: CASSYLTGGAGETQYF. CDR3 coding DNA: TGTGCCAGCAGTTACTTAACAGGGGGCGCAGGGGAGACCCAGTACTTC.

Here the CDR3 reads CASSQEGRSGQETQYF. The CDR3 nucleotides are TGTGCCAGCAGCCAAGAAGGAAGAAGCGGCCAAGAGACCCAGTACTTC. The genes are TRBV4-2 and TRBJ2-5, with D possibly TRBD2 on 5 matching bases. CDR1 is LGHNA, CDR2 YNFKEQ, per germline. The germline V and J ends were trimmed by 0 bases and 1 base, with 12 bases remaining between them. The CDR3 extends over 16 amino acids.

CDR3 sequence: CASSQGGGGNQPQHF. The CDR3 nucleotides read TGTGCCAGCAGCCAAGGGGGCGGGGGCAATCAGCCCCAGCATTTT. The gene calls are TRBV3-1 (or the pseudogene TRBV3-2) and TRBJ1-5, with D tentatively TRBD1 (5 bases). Looked up from germline, CDR1 is LGHDT and CDR2 is YNNKEL (reference sequence). The CDR3 spans 15 residues. V was clipped by 1 base and J by 2 bases, with 9 bases between them.

This clone appeared a few times. The chain combines TRBV4-1 with TRBJ2-7, with D perhaps TRBD1 (6 bases). Germline lookup yields CDR1 MGHRA and CDR2 YSYEKL. This CDR3 is 16 amino acids long. V dropped 1 base and J dropped 3 bases, with 16 bases sitting between them. The CDR3 is CASSQVGRGPLYEQYF. The CDR3 DNA follows: TGCGCCAGCAGCCAAGTAGGCAGGGGACCCCTCTACGAGCAGTACTTC.

The chain employs TRBV5-4 and TRBJ1-2; possible D gene TRBD1, 5 bases. CDR1 is SGHNT, CDR2 YYREEE, per germline (reference sequence). V was trimmed by 4 bases and J by 1 base, leaving 8 bases between them. This CDR3 spans 13 amino acids. CDR3 amino acids: CASSGQGNYGYTF. The DNA of the CDR3 is TGTGCCAGCAGCGGTCAGGGTAACTATGGCTACACCTTC. Drawing the rest from reference TRBV5-4 and TRBJ1-2, the complete variable domain is ETGVTQSPTHLIKTRGQQVTLRCSSQSGHNTVSWYQQALGQGPQFIFQYYREEENGRGNFPPRFSGLQFPNYSSELNVNALELDDSALYLCASSGQGNYGYTFGSGTRLTVV.

The chain combines TRBV11-2 with TRBJ2-2; a weak D match, TRBD2 (5 bases). CDR3 length equals 13 residues. The V end lost 1 base, the J end lost 5 bases, and 5 bases lay between the germline ends. The germline V gene has CDR1 SGHAT and CDR2 FQNNGV. CDR3 coding DNA: TGTGCCAGCAGCTTAGCGGGGACCGGGGAGCTGTTTTTT. It encodes CASSLAGTGELFF.

This clone was seen a few times. The chain links TRBV2 to TRBJ1-4, with no clear D. Germline V gene lookup returns CDR1 SNHLY and CDR2 FYNNEI. V was trimmed by 4 bases and J by 3 bases, leaving 12 bases between them. The CDR3 loop spans 15 amino acids. DNA of the CDR3: TGTGCCAGCAGTGTCTGGAGAGTGGCTAATGAAAAACTGTTTTTT. Amino acids: CASSVWRVANEKLFF.

J is TRBJ1-5 and V is TRBV19; 7 nucleotides line up with TRBD1. Germline-derived CDR1 and CDR2 are LNHDA and SQIVND (reference sequence). The V segment lost 1 base and the J segment 4 bases; nucleotides outside the gene matches: 7. This CDR3 is built from 16 residues. The CDR3 region is CASSIAGGTANQPQHF. Written as DNA, the CDR3 is TGTGCCAGTAGTATAGCGGGGGGGACAGCTAATCAGCCCCAGCATTTT.

The chain combines TRBV5-1 with TRBJ1-5, with a possible D match to TRBD1 (6 bases). Looked up from germline, CDR1 is SGHRS and CDR2 is YFSETQ. Between the trimmed V and J ends, which lost 2 bases and 4 bases, there was a span of 13 bases. This CDR3 contains 15 residues. This chain's CDR3 is CASSLGGQTNQPQHF. The CDR3 DNA reads as TGCGCCAGCAGCTTAGGAGGACAGACTAATCAGCCCCAGCATTTT.